These 14 T cell receptor beta chains originate from one sample sequenced in a study of T cells in Graves' hyperthyroidism and ophthalmopathy. Amplified TCR beta CDR3 regions came from RNA transcripts. A set of HTBI primers served as the primers for a first-round RT-PCR of the TCR CDR3. MiXCR, run by TCRdb on the multiplex PCR reads, gives a single entry per CDR3 protein. The repertoire has almost 350,000 distinct CDR3 sequences, over 15% of them found once; the top ten carry roughly 16%. The sample consisted of blood. The receptors were gathered from a woman aged 40 to 50 with Graves' ophthalmopathy.

This clonotype is a singleton in its sample. Being one base from a much bigger clone, this may be a read error. This sequence joins TRBV28 and TRBJ1-2, with a tentative D call TRBD1 (5 bases). This CDR3 contains 14 residues. The V and J ends lost 7 bases and 4 bases respectively, with 16 bases between them. Germline CDR1 MDHEN, CDR2 SYDVKM. The CDR3 spells CASTPSGYFYGYTF. The CDR3 DNA is TGTGCCAGCACCCCCTCAGGGTACTTCTATGGCTACACCTTC.

This clonotype was seen ten or more times. The rearrangement joins TRBV15 to TRBJ1-5; D is undetermined. Looked up from germline, CDR1 is LNHNV and CDR2 is YYDKDF (reference sequence). Trimming took 0 bases from V and 1 from J, leaving 7 bases between them. CDR3 length: 15 residues. DNA for the CDR3: TGTGCCACCAGCAGAGAAGGGAACAGCAATCAGCCCCAGCATTTT. This sequence encodes CATSREGNSNQPQHF.

This clonotype was recorded many times. The CDR3: CASSVSDRINQPQHF. The DNA for the CDR3 is TGTGCCAGCAGTGTATCCGACAGGATCAATCAGCCCCAGCATTTT. The chain has TRBV28 and TRBJ1-5, with a weak D call TRBD1 (6 bases). Deletions cut 5 bases from V and 3 bases from J, with 14 bases between. The CDR3 totals 15 residues. Germline-derived CDR1 and CDR2 are MDHEN and SYDVKM.

The V call is TRBV29-1, the J call TRBJ2-4; the D is unclear. The V gene lost 2 bases and the J gene lost 9 bases, with 8 bases spanning the gap. There are 11 residues in the CDR3. Germline CDR1 reads SQVTM; CDR2 reads ANQGSEA. The chain's CDR3 is CSVERDLIQYF. In DNA form, the CDR3 reads TGCAGCGTTGAAAGGGATCTCATTCAGTACTTC.

This clonotype was seen many times. This chain uses TRBV11-2 with TRBJ2-7; D perhaps matches TRBD1 (5 bases). This CDR3 is built from 13 residues. Per germline, CDR1 SGHAT and CDR2 FQNNGV. V lost 3 bases, J lost 5 bases, and 11 bases lay in between. The DNA of the CDR3 is TGTGCCAGCAGCTTGTTCTCAGGGAACGAGCAGTACTTC. Translating it yields CASSLFSGNEQYF.

The chain has TRBV4-1 and TRBJ1-3, with TRBD1 matching 11 bases. The germline CDR1 and CDR2 sequences are MGHRA and YSYEKL. Trimming at V came to 3 bases and at J to 0 bases, leaving 4 bases not matched to a gene. The CDR3 has 17 residues. The CDR3 DNA is TGCGCCAGCAGCCATGCCGGGACAGGGGGCTCTGGAAACACCATATATTTT. It is translated as CASSHAGTGGSGNTIYF.

This clonotype was counted at least ten times. The V call is TRBV28, the J call TRBJ2-3; D uncertain. The CDR3 is made up of 12 amino acids. V lost 2 bases and J lost 6, with 6 bases in between. Germline values: CDR1 MDHEN, CDR2 SYDVKM. The CDR3 nucleotides are TGTGCCAGCAGTTTAGTCCCGGATACGCAGTATTTT. Protein sequence: CASSLVPDTQYF.

This clonotype was seen many times. The gene calls are TRBV20-1 and TRBJ1-5; D is perhaps TRBD1 (5 bases). The CDR3 contains 14 residues. Trimming removed 3 bases at V and 2 bases at J, with 11 bases between. Germline CDR1 and CDR2: DFQATT and SNEGSKA (reference sequence). CDR3 loop: CSARTVGGNQPQHF. CDR3 coding DNA: TGCAGTGCTAGGACAGTCGGAGGCAATCAGCCCCAGCATTTT.

This clonotype was recorded many times. The J gene is TRBJ1-2, the V gene TRBV28; D may be TRBD1 (6 bases). Germline loops: CDR1 MDHEN, CDR2 SYDVKM. Trimming removed 5 bases at V and 10 bases at J, with 17 bases between. The CDR3 consists of 13 residues. Here the CDR3 reads CASSKTGTTVYTF. Here the CDR3 DNA reads TGTGCCAGCAGTAAAACAGGGACAACGGTCTACACCTTC.

This clonotype showed up many times. A much larger clone differs from this one at a single base, so this may be a read error. V gene TRBV2 combines with J gene TRBJ2-5; either TRBD1 or TRBD2 may fit D (6 bases each). The CDR3 sequence is 14 residues long. The germline gives CDR1 SNHLY, CDR2 FYNNEI. The CDR3 DNA is TGTGTCAGCAGGGAGGCTACAGGGCAAGAGACCCAGTACTTC. Its translation is CVSREATGQETQYF.

This clonotype was observed at least ten times. The rearrangement uses TRBV14 and TRBJ2-5; perhaps TRBD2 as D (5 bases). Trimming cost V 4 bases and J 3 bases, with 18 bases left between them. The germline CDR1 and CDR2 sequences are SGHDN and FVKESK. The CDR3 runs to 16 residues. Written as DNA, the CDR3 is TGTGCCAGCAGCCCCCTGACACTAGGATCGAAAGAGACCCAGTACTTC. This codes for CASSPLTLGSKETQYF.

This clonotype has more than one count but fewer than ten. The CDR3 region is CASSQDLGQGVYEQYF. CDR3 nucleotides: TGCGCCAGCAGCCAAGATTTGGGACAGGGTGTATACGAGCAGTACTTC. J is TRBJ2-7 and V is TRBV4-3, with TRBD1 identical over 9 bases. Looked up from germline, CDR1 is LGHNA and CDR2 is YSLEER. The CDR3 has 16 amino acids. Trimming removed 0 bases from V and 4 bases from J; junction bases left unmatched: 7.

This clonotype was counted many times. The genes are TRBV30 and TRBJ2-7; 10 bases map to TRBD2. CDR3 size: 14 residues. V shed 2 bases and J 2 bases; nucleotides not matched to a gene: 3. The germline CDR1 and CDR2 sequences are GTSNPN and SVGIG (reference sequence). CDR3 amino acids: CAWSSSGRPYEQYF. The CDR3 bases are TGTGCCTGGAGTAGTAGCGGGAGGCCCTACGAGCAGTACTTC.

The table lists this clonotype with many counts. J is TRBJ2-3 and V is TRBV19, with D tentatively TRBD2 (6 bases). With 3 bases removed from V and 3 bases from J, the gap between germline ends came to 13 bases. Germline assignment: CDR1 LNHDA and CDR2 SQIVND (reference sequence). This CDR3 has 15 amino acids. The CDR3 sequence: CASSMGGSGTDTQYF. CDR3 in DNA: TGTGCCAGTAGTATGGGAGGTTCGGGGACAGATACGCAGTATTTT.